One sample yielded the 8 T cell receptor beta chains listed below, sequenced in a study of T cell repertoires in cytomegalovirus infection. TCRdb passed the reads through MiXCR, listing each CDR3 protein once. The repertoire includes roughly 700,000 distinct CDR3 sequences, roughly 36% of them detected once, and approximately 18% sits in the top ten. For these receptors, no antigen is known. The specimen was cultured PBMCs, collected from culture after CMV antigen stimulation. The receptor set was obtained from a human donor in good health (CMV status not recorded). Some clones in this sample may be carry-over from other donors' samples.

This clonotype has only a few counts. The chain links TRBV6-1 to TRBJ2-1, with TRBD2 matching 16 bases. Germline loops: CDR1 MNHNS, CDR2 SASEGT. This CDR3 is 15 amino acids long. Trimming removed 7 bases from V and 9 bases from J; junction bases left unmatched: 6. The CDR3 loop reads CASTSGTSGRGEQFF. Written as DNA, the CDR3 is TGTGCCAGCACCTCCGGGACTAGCGGGAGGGGTGAGCAGTTCTTC.

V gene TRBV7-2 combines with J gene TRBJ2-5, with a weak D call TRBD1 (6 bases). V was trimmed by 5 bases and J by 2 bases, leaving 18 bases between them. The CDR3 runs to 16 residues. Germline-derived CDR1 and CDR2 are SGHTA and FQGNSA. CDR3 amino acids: CASSLGTISSQETQYF. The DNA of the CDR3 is TGTGCCAGCAGCCTCGGGACAATTAGTTCACAAGAGACCCAGTACTTC. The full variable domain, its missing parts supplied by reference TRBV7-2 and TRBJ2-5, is GAGVSQSPSNKVTEKGKDVELRCDPISGHTALYWYRQSLGQGLEFLIYFQGNSAPDKSGLPSDRFSAERTGGSVSTLTIQRTQQEDSAVYLCASSLGTISSQETQYFGPGTRLLVL.

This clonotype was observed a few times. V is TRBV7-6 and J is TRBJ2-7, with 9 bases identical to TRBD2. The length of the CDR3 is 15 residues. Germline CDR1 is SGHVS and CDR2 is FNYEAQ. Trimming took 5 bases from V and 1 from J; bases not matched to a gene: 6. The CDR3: CASSQIAGDSYEQYF. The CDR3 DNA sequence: TGTGCCAGCAGCCAAATAGCGGGAGATTCCTACGAGCAGTACTTC.

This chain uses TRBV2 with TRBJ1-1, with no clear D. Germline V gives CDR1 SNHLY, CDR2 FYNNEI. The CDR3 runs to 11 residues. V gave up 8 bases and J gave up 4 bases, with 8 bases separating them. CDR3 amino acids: CASGPRTEAFF. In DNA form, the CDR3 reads TGTGCCAGCGGCCCGCGCACTGAAGCTTTCTTT.

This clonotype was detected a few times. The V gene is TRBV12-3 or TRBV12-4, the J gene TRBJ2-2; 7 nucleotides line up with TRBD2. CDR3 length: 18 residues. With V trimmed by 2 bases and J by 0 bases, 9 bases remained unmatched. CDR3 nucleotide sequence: TGTGCCAGCAGTTTATTGTTTGGGGCGGGAGCGAACACCGGGGAGCTGTTTTTT. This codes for CASSLLFGAGANTGELFF.

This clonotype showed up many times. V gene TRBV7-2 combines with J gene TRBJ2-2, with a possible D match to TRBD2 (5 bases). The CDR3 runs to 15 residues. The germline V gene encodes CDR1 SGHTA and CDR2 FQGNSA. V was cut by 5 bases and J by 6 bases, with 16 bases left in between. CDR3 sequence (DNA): TGTGCCAGCAGCCGCGGGCTAGGCGGAGCCGGGGAGCTGTTTTTT. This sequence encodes CASSRGLGGAGELFF. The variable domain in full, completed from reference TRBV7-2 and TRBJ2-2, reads GAGVSQSPSNKVTEKGKDVELRCDPISGHTALYWYRQSLGQGLEFLIYFQGNSAPDKSGLPSDRFSAERTGGSVSTLTIQRTQQEDSAVYLCASSRGLGGAGELFFGEGSRLTVL.

The CDR3 sequence: CASSSYAGAGTGELFF. CDR3 coding DNA: TGTGCCAGCAGTTCTTACGCGGGAGCGGGCACCGGGGAGCTGTTTTTT. The J gene is TRBJ2-2, the V gene TRBV7-9; TRBD2 agrees at 7 bases. Germline CDR1 and CDR2: SEHNR and FQNEAQ (reference sequence). The trim removed 6 bases at V and 4 bases at J, leaving 11 bases unmatched. This CDR3 region has 16 residues.

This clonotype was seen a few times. The CDR3 reads CASSLGLRPTDTQYF. The CDR3, as DNA: TGTGCCAGCAGCTTAGGGCTTAGGCCCACAGATACGCAGTATTTT. V gene TRBV7-2 combines with J gene TRBJ2-3; D remains unclear. Trimming shortened V by 1 base and J by 2 bases, and 10 bases separated the two germline ends. CDR1 is SGHTA and CDR2 is FQGNSA in the germline V gene. The CDR3 sequence is 15 residues long.